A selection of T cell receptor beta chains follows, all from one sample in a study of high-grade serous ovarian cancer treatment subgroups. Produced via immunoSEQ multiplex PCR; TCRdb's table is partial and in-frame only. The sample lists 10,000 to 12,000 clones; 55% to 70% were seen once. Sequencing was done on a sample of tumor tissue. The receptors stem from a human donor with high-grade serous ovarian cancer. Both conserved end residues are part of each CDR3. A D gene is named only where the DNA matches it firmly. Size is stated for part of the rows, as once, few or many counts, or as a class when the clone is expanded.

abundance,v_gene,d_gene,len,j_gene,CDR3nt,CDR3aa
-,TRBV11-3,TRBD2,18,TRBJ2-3,TGTGCCAGCAGCTTGTCCATACTAGCGGCCGATAGCACAGATACGCAGTATTTT,CASSLSILAADSTDTQYF
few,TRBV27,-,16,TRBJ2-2,TGTGCCAGCAGTTTATCCCCAGGGCGTCGTACCGGGGAGCTGTTTTTT,CASSLSPGRRTGELFF
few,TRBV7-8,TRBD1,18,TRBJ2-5,TGTGCCAGCAGCTCAGGGTTCGTGGGGACAGGGGAGGAAGAGACCCAGTACTTC,CASSSGFVGTGEEETQYF
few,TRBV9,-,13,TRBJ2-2,TGTGCCAGCAGTGCCACAGGGAACGGGGAGCTGTTTTTT,CASSATGNGELFF
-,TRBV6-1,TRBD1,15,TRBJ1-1,TGTGCCAGCAGCCCCCGGACAGGGGTGAACACTGAAGCTTTCTTT,CASSPRTGVNTEAFF
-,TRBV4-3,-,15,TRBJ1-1,TGCGCCAGCAGCCAAGTGGTTAGTTCTTCGGCTGAAGCTTTCTTT,CASSQVVSSSAEAFF
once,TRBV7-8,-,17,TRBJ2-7,TGTGCCAGCAGCCGGGCGTGGGCGGGGAGGGGGCCCAACGAGCAGTACTTC,CASSRAWAGRGPNEQYF
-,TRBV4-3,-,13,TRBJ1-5,TGCGCCAGCAGCTCAGGGATAGGTCAGCCCCAGCATTTT,CASSSGIGQPQHF
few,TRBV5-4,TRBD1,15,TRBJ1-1,TGTGCCAGCAGCTACCGGGACAGGGGAAGAGCTGAAGCTTTCTTT,CASSYRDRGRAEAFF
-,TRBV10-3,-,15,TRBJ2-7,TGTGCCATCAGCGCCCTAGGGGGGGAGGGCGCCGAGCAGTACTTC,CAISALGGEGAEQYF
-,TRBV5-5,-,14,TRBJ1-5,TGTGCCAGCAGCTTGGGGCCCCCTGTAAGGTCCCAGCATTTT,CASSLGPPVRSQHF
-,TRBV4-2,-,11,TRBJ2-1,TGTGCCAGCAGCCAAGACCACAAGCAGTTCTTC,CASSQDHKQFF
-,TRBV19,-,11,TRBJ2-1,TGTGCCAGTAGTAGGCGCAATGAGCAGTTCTTC,CASSRRNEQFF
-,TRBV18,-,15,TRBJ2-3,TGTGCCAGCTCACTAAAGTGGGGCCACACAGATACGCAGTATTTT,CASSLKWGHTDTQYF
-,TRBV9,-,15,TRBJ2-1,TGTGCCAGCAGCCTCTATTCCCACTCCTACAATGAGCAGTTCTTC,CASSLYSHSYNEQFF
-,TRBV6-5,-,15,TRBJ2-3,TGTGCCAGCAGTTACTCAGCAGTAAGCACAGATACGCAGTATTTT,CASSYSAVSTDTQYF
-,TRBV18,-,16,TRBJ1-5,TGTGCCAGCTCACCACGAGGGTTTGATAGCAATCAGCCCCAGCATTTT,CASSPRGFDSNQPQHF
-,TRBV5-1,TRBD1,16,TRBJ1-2,TGCGCCAGCAGCTTGGGACAGGGGGCGTCAGGTTTTGGCTACACCTTC,CASSLGQGASGFGYTF
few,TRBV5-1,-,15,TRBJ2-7,TGCGCCAGCAGCTTGGGAGGAAGCGGCTCTGACGAGCAGTACTTC,CASSLGGSGSDEQYF
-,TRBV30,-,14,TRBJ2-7,TGTGCCTGGAGTGTACTCGTTTTGGGCTACGAGCAGTACTTC,CAWSVLVLGYEQYF
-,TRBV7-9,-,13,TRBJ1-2,TGTGCCAGCAGCGATGAATGGAAGAGTGGCTACACCTTC,CASSDEWKSGYTF
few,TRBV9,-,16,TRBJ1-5,TGTGCCAGCAGCGTGGGCGGACCGCATAGCAATCAGCCCCAGCATTTT,CASSVGGPHSNQPQHF
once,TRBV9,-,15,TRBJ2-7,TGTGCCAGCAGCGTACTTGGGTCCAGCTCCTACGAGCAGTACTTC,CASSVLGSSSYEQYF
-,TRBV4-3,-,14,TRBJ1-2,TGCGCCAGCAGCCTGGCAGGTGGTGACTATGGCTACACCTTC,CASSLAGGDYGYTF
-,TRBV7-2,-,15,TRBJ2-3,TGTGCCAGCAGCTTAGGCCTGAGGGTCACAGATACGCAGTATTTT,CASSLGLRVTDTQYF
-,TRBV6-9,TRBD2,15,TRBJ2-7,TGTGCCAGCAGACCGGGACTAGCGGGAGCCTACGAGCAGTACTTC,CASRPGLAGAYEQYF
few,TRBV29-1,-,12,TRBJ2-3,TGCAGCGGTAGACAAGACACAGATACGCAGTATTTT,CSGRQDTDTQYF
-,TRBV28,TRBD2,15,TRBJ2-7,TGTGCCAGCAGTCCAATCGGACTAGCGGATTACGAGCAGTACTTC,CASSPIGLADYEQYF
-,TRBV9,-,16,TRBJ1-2,TGTGCCAGCAGCGTAGACGTGCAAACGTCAAACTATGGCTACACCTTC,CASSVDVQTSNYGYTF
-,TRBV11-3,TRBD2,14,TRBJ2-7,TGTGCCAGCAGCTTATACGGCGGGAGCAGCGAGCAGTACTTC,CASSLYGGSSEQYF
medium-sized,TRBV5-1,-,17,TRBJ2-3,TGCGCCAGCAGCCCCTACCCGGGACAAAGGGGAGCAGATACGCAGTATTTT,CASSPYPGQRGADTQYF
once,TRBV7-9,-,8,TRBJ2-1,TGTGCCAGCAGCTTCGGGTTCTTC,CASSFGFF
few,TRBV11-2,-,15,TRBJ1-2,TGTGCCAGCAGCTTACAAACGGAGGGCCGCTATGGCTACACCTTC,CASSLQTEGRYGYTF
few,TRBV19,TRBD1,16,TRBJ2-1,TGTGCCAGTAGCCGAATACAGGGGACCTACTACAATGAGCAGTTCTTC,CASSRIQGTYYNEQFF
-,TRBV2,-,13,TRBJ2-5,TGTGCCAGCAGTGGGACAGTGACCCTCACAATTGACTTC,CASSGTVTLTIDF
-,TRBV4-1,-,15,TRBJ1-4,TGCGCCAGCAGCCAAGATACGGGGCCCCATGAAAAACTGTTTTTT,CASSQDTGPHEKLFF
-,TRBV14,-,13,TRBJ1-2,TGTGCCAGCAGCCAAGAAAGGCACTATGGCTACACCTTC,CASSQERHYGYTF
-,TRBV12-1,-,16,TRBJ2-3,TGTGCCAGCAGCTTTGGGGACAGGGAAGTAGGAGATACGCAGTATTTT,CASSFGDREVGDTQYF
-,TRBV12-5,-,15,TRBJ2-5,TGTGCTAGTGGTTTGGGAGGGGCCGGTCAGGAGACCCAGTACTTC,CASGLGGAGQETQYF
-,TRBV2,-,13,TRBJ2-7,TGTGCCAGCAGTGATGGGGACTCCTACGAGCAGTACTTC,CASSDGDSYEQYF
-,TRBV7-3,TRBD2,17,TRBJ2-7,TGTGCCAGCAGCCCGACGCTGGGGACTAGCGGAACCTACGAGCAGTACTTC,CASSPTLGTSGTYEQYF
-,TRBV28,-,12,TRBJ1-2,TGTGCCAGCACCTCGGCCTTGAATGGCTACACCTTC,CASTSALNGYTF
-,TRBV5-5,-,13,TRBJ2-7,TGTGCCAGCAGCCCCGACAGTGCCTACGAGCAGTACTTC,CASSPDSAYEQYF
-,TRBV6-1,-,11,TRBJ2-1,TGTGCCAGCAGCCAATCGAATGAGCAGTTCTTC,CASSQSNEQFF
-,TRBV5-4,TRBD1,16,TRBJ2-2,TGTGCCAGCAGCTTGCCACAGGGGAGAAACACCGGGGAGCTGTTTTTT,CASSLPQGRNTGELFF
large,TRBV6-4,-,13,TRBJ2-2,TGTGCCAGCAGTGCACTAGTCCCCGGGGAGCTGTTTTTT,CASSALVPGELFF
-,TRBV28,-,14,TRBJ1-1,TGTGCCAGCAGAATTCATGGGAGTGTCACTGAAGCTTTCTTT,CASRIHGSVTEAFF
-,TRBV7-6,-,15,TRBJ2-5,TGTGCCAGCAGCTTTAACCGGGACTCACAAGAGACCCAGTACTTC,CASSFNRDSQETQYF
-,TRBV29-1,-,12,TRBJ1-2,TGCAGCGCCTCCAGGGGTGACTATGGCTACACCTTC,CSASRGDYGYTF
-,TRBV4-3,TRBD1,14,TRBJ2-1,TGCGCCAGCAGCCAAGTGGACAGGGGCAATGAGCAGTTCTTC,CASSQVDRGNEQFF
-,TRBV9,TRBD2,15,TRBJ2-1,TGTGCCAGCACGCTCCAAGGACTAGCGGGAGAGGAGCAGTTCTTC,CASTLQGLAGEEQFF
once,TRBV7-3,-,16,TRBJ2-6,TGTGCCAGCAGCTTACGGGGTCGCTCTGGGGCCAACGTCCTGACTTTC,CASSLRGRSGANVLTF
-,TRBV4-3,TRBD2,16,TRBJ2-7,TGCGCCAGCAGCCTTTCAGGGACTAGCGGGAGGTACGAGCAGTACTTC,CASSLSGTSGRYEQYF
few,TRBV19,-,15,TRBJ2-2,TGTGCCAGCCACCTCTCCGGACTTTACACCGGGGAGCTGTTTTTT,CASHLSGLYTGELFF
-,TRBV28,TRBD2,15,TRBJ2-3,TGTGCCAGCAGTTTCGGGACTAGCGGGATGGATACGCAGTATTTT,CASSFGTSGMDTQYF